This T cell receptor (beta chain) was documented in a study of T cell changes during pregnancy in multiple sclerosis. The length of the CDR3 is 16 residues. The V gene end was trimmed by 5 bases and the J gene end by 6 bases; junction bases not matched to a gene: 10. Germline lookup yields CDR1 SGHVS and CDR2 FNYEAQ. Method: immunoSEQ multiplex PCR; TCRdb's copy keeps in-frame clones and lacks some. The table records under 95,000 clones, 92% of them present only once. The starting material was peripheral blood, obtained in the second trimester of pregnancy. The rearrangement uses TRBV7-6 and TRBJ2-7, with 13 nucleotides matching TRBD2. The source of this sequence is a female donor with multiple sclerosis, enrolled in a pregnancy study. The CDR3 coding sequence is TGTGCCAGCAGCAAGACACCGGGACTAGCGGGACCCGAGCAGTACTTC. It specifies CASSKTPGLAGPEQYF.